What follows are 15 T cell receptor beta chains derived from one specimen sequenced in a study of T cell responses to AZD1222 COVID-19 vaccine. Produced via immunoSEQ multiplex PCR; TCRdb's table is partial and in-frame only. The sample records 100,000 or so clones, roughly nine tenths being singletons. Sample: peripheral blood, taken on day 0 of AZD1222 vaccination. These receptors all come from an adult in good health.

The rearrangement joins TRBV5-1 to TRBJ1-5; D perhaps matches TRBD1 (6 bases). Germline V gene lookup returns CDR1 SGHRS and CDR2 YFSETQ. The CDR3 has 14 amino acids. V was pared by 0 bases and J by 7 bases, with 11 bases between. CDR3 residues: CASSLGSGQQPQHF. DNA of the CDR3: TGCGCCAGCAGCTTGGGGTCAGGACAGCAGCCCCAGCATTTT.

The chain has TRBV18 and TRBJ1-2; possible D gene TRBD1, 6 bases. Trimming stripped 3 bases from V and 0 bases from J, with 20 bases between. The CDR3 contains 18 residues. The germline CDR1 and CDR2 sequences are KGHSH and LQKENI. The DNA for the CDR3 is TGTGCCAGCTCACCCGCCGGTGCTGAGGGACACCCTAACTATGGCTACACCTTC. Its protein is CASSPAGAEGHPNYGYTF.

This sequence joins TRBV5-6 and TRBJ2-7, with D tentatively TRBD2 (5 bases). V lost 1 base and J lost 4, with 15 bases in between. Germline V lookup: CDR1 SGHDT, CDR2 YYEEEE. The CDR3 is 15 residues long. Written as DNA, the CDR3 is TGTGCCAGCAGCTTGACTGGACTCGCCCAGTACGAGCAGTACTTC. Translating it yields CASSLTGLAQYEQYF.

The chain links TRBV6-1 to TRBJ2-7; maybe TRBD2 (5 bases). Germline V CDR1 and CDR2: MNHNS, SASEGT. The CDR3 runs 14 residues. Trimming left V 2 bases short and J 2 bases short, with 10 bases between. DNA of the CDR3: TGTGCCAGCAGTGAAAGGAGCGGAACCTACGAGCAGTACTTC. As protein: CASSERSGTYEQYF.

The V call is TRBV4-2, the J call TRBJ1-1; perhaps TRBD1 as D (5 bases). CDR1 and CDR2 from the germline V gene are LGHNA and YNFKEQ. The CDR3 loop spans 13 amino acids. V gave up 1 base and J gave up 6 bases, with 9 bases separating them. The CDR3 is CASSQVGDPEAFF. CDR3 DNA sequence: TGTGCCAGCAGCCAAGTGGGGGACCCTGAAGCTTTCTTT.

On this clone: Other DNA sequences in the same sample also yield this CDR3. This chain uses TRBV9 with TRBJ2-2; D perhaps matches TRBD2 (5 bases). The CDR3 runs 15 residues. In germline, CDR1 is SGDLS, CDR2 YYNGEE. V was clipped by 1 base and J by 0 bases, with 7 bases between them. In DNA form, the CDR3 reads TGTGCCAGCAGCGTATCCGGGACGAACACCGGGGAGCTGTTTTTT. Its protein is CASSVSGTNTGELFF.

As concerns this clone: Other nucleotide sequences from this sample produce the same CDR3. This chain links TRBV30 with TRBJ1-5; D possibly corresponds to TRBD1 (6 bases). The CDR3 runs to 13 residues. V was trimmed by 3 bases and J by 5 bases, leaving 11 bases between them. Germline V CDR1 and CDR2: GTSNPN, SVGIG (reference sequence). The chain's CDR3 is CAWSPRGDQPQHF. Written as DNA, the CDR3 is TGTGCCTGGAGCCCCAGGGGCGATCAGCCCCAGCATTTT.

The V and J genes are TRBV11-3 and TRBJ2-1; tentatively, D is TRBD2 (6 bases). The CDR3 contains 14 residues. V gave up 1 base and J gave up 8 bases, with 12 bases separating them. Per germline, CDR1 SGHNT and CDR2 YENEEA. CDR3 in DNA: TGTGCCAGCAGCTTAGGCGGGACGGGCGATGAGCAGTTCTTC. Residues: CASSLGGTGDEQFF.

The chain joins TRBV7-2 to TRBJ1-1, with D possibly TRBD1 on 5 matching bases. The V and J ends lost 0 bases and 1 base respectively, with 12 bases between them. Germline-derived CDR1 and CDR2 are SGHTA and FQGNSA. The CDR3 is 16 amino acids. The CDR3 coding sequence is TGTGCCAGCAGCTTAGCGTTGGCAGGGACGAACACTGAAGCTTTCTTT. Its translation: CASSLALAGTNTEAFF.

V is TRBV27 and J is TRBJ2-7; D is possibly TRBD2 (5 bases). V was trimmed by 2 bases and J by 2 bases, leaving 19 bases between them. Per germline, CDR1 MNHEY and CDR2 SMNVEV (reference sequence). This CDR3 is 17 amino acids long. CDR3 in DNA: TGTGCCAGCAGTTTAGGCCGAGGGCTCCTTGACGCCTACGAGCAGTACTTC. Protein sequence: CASSLGRGLLDAYEQYF.

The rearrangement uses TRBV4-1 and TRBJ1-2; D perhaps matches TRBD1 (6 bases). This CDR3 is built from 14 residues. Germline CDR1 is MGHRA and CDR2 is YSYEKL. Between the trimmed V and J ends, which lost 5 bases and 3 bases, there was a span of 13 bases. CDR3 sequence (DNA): TGCGCCAGCAGCTATCCAGGACAGCACTATGGCTACACCTTC. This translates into CASSYPGQHYGYTF.

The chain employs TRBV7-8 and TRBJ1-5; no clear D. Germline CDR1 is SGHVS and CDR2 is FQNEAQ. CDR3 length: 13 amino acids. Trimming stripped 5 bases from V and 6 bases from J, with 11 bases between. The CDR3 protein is CASSPLEGQPQHF. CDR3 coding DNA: TGTGCCAGCAGCCCCCTCGAAGGTCAGCCCCAGCATTTT.

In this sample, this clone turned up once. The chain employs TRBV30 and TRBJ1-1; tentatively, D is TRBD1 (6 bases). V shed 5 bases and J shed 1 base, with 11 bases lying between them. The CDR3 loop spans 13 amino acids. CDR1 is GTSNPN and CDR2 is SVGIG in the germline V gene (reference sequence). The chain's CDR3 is CAWRKTGNTEAFF. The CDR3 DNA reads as TGTGCCTGGCGAAAGACAGGGAACACTGAAGCTTTCTTT.

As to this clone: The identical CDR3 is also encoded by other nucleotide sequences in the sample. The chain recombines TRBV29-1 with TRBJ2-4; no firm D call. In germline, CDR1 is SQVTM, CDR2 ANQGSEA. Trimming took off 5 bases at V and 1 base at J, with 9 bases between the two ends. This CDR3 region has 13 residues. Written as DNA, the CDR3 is TGCAGCGTTCTCGGCAGTGCCAAAAACATTCAGTACTTC. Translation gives CSVLGSAKNIQYF.

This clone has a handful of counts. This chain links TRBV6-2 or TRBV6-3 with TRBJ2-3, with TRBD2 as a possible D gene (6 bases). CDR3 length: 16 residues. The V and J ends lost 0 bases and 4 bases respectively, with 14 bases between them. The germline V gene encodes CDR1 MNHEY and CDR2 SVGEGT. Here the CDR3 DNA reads TGTGCCAGCAGTTACTCGGGCGGGGCTGGGTCAGATACGCAGTATTTT. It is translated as CASSYSGGAGSDTQYF.